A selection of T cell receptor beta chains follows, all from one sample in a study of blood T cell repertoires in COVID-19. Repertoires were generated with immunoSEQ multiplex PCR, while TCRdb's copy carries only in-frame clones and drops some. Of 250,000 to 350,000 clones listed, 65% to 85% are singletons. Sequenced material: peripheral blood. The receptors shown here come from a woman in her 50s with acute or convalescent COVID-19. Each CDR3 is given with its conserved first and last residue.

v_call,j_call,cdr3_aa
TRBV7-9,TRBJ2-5,CASSKDSETQYF
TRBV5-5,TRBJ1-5,CASSFGHLNQPQHF
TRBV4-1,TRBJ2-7,CASSPQGDEQYF
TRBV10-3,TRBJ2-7,CAISTSTGGGYYEQYF
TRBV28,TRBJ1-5,CASKQGDRPQHF
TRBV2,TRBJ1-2,CASRDRGALGGYTF
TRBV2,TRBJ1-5,CASSEGVANQPQHF
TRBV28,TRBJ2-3,CASTSGSDTDTQYF
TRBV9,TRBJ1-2,CASSVGWDRAQWGEGYTF
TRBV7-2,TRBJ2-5,CASSRAGGFQETQYF
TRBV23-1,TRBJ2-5,CASSRAIWQKETQYF
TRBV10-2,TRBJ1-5,CASSMNRGGNQPQHF
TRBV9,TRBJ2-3,CASSVGTGLAGVDTQYF
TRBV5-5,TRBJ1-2,CASSTRSDSYGYTF
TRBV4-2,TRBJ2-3,CASSQDKRNTQYF
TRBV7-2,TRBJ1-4,CASSSDWGGTEKLFF
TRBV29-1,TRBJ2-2,CSVSRGLNTGELFF
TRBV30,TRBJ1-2,CAWEPGGAGYTF
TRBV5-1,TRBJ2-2,CASSLTGTGELFF
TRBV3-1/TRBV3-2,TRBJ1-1,CASSPSDTNTEAFF
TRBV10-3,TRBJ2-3,CAISELAADTQYF
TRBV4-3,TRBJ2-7,CASSQVGVPEQYF
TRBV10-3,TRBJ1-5,CAISESGVEPQHF
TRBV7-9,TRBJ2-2,CASRPRTGSAGELFF